The clone carrying this TCR beta chain was detected a few times. As yet, its antigen is unknown. The sample belongs to a study of CD8 T cells in ankylosing spondylitis. Study-level findings and limits: A TCR beta motif of roughly 8 highly homologous variants appeared characteristic of ankylosing spondylitis blood. Enrichment of disease-linked clones was reportedly significant in matched ankylosing spondylitis synovial fluid. Several of the motif variants were reported before in synovial fluid and blood from reactive arthritis.

Researchers built TCR beta libraries using quantitative 5'-RACE with molecular barcodes. TCRdb re-analysed the 5' RACE reads in MiXCR, keeping a single row per CDR3 protein. Here the sample spans about 190,000 distinct CDR3 sequences, roughly 13% being singletons. Trimming removed 0 bases from V and 1 base from J; junction bases left unmatched: 12. CDR3 length: 19 residues. Looked up from germline, CDR1 is ENHRY and CDR2 is SYGVKD. This TCR was recovered from a female donor with ankylosing spondylitis or in good health (not recorded which). The specimen was blood, either unsorted or a sorted T cell fraction (not recorded which). This chain connects TRBV10-3 to TRBJ1-3; TRBD1 agrees at 7 bases. The CDR3 sequence is CAISESMGTAATSGNTIYF. CDR3 DNA sequence: TGTGCCATCAGTGAGTCGATGGGGACAGCAGCTACGTCTGGAAACACCATATATTTT.